The clone carrying this T cell receptor beta chain was counted only a few times. MiXCR, run by TCRdb on the 5' RACE reads, gives a single entry per CDR3 protein. The sample comprises more than 250,000 distinct CDR3 sequences, 15% to 20% of which are singletons, and 20% to 25% rests with the top ten. These data belong to a study of T-cell memory formation after mild COVID-19. Germline assignment: CDR1 SGHKS and CDR2 YYEKEE (reference sequence). Trimming removed 1 base from V and 5 bases from J, with 11 bases in between. The CDR3 extends over 14 amino acids. Sample: PBMCs or a T cell subset sorted from them (not recorded which). The sequence was obtained from a man aged 18 to 30 who had mild COVID-19 (a few samples of this study predate the infection). Cell type and time point are not known. V gene TRBV5-5 combines with J gene TRBJ2-3; no reliable D call. CDR3 nucleotides: TGTGCCAGCAGCTTGCTTAGTGAGGAAGATACGCAGTATTTT. Translated: CASSLLSEEDTQYF.